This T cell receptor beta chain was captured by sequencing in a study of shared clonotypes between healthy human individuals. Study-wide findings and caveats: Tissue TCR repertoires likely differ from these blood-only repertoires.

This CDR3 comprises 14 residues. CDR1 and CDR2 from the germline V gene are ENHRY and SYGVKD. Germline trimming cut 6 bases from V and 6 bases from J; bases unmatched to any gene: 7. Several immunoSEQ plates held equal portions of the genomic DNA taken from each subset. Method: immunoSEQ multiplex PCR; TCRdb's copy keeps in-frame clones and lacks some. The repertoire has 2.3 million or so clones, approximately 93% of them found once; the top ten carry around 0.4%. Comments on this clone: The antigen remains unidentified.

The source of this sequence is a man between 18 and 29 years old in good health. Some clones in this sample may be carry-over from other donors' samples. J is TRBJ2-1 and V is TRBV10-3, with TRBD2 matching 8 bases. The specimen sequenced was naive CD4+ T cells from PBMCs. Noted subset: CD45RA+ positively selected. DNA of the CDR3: TGTGCCATCAGGTCGGGACTAGAGGCCAATGAGCAGTTCTTC. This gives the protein CAIRSGLEANEQFF.